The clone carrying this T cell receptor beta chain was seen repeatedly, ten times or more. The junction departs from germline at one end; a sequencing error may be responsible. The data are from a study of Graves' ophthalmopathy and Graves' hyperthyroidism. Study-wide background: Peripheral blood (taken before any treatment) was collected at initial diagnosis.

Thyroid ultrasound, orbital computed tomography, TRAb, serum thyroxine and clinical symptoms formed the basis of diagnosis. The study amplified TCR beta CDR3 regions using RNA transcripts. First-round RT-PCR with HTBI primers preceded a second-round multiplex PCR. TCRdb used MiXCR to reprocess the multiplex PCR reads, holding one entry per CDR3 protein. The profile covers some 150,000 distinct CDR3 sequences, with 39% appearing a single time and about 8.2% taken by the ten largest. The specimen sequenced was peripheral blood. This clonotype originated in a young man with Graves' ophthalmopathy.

CDR3 region: CASSPSSGNAGELFF. Here the CDR3 DNA reads TGTGCCAGCAGTCCCTCTAGCGGGAACGCCGGGGAGCTGTTTTTT. The rearrangement links TRBV6-2 or TRBV6-3 to TRBJ2-2, with 9 bases identical to TRBD2. The germline gives CDR1 MNHEY, CDR2 SVGEGT. The CDR3 consists of 15 residues.